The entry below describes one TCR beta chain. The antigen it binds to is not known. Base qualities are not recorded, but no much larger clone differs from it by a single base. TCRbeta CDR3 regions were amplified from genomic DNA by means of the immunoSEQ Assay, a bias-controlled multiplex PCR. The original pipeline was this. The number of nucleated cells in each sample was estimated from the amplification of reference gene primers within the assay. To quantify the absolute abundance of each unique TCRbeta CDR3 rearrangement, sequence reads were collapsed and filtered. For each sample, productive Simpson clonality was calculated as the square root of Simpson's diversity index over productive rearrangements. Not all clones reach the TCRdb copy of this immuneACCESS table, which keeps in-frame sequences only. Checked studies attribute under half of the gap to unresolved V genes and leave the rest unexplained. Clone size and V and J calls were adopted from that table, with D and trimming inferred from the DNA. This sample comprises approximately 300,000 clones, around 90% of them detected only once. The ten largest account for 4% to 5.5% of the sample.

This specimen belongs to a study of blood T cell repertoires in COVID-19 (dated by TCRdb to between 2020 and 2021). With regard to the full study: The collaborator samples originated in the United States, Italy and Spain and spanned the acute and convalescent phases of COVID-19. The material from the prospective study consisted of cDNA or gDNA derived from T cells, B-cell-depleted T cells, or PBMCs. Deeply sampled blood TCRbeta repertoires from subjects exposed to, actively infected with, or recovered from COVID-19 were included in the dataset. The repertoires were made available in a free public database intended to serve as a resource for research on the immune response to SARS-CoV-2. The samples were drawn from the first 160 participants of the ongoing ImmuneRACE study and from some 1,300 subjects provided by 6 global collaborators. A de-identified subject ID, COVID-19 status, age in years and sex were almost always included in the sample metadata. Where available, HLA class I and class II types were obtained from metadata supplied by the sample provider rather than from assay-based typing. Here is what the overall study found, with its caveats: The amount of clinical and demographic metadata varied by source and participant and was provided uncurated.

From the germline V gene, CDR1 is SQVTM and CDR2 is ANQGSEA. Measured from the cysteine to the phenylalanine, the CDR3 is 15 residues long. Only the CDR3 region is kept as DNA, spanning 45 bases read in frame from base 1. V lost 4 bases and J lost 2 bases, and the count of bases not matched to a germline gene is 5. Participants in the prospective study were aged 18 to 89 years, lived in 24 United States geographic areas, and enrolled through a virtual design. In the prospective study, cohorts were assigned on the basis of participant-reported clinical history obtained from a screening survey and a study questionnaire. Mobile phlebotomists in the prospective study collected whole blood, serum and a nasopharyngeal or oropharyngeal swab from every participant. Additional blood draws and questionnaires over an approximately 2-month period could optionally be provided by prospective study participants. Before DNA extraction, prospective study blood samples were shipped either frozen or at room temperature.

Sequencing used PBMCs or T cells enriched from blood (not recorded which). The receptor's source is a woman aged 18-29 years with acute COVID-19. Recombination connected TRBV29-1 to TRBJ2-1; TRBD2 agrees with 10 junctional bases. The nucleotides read TGCAGCGTTGCGAGCGGGACTAGCGCCTACAATGAGCAGTTCTTC. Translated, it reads CSVASGTSAYNEQFF.